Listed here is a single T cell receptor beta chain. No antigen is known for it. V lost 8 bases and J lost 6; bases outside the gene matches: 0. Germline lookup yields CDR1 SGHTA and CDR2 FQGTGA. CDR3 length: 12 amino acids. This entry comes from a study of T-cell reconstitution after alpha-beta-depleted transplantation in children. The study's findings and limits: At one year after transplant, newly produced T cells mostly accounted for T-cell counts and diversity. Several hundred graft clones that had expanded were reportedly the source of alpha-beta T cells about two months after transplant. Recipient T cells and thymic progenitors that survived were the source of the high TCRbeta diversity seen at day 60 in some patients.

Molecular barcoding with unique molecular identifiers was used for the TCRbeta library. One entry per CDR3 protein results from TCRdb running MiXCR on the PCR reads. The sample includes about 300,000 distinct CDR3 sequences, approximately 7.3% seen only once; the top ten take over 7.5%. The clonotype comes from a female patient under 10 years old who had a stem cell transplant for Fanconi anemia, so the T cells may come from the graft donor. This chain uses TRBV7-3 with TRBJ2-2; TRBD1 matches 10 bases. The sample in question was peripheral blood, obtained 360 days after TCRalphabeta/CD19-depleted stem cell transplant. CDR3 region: CASGTGAGELFF. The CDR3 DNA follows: TGTGCCAGCGGGACAGGGGCCGGGGAGCTGTTTTTT.